The 30 T cell receptor beta chains given below trace back to one sample, sequenced in a study of blood T cell repertoires in COVID-19. Data came from immunoSEQ multiplex PCR; TCRdb stores just in-frame clones and leaves some out. The sample yields about 210,000 clones, almost 85% seen once. Sequenced: peripheral blood. The source of these receptors is a woman aged 45-65 years with active or convalescent COVID-19.

The chain is built from TRBV5-1 and TRBJ1-1, with 7 nucleotides matching TRBD1. With V trimmed by 4 bases and J by 1 base, 10 bases remained unmatched. The V gene's germline CDR1 is SGHRS and CDR2 YFSETQ. The CDR3 runs 16 residues. The CDR3 coding sequence is TGCGCCAGCAGCGCCAGACAGGGCCCAGGGAACACTGAAGCTTTCTTT. This sequence encodes CASSARQGPGNTEAFF.

J is TRBJ1-5 and V is TRBV28, with TRBD1 matching 10 bases. The junction had 6 bases not matched to a gene; V was cut back by 4 bases and J by 6 bases. Germline V gene sequence: CDR1 MDHEN, CDR2 SYDVKM. The length of the CDR3 is 15 residues. The CDR3 here is CASSSETGGGQPQHF. The CDR3 region has the DNA TGTGCCAGCAGTTCAGAGACAGGGGGCGGTCAGCCCCAGCATTTT.

DNA for the CDR3: TGTGCCAGCAGCTTCGGGACAGGGCTTGAAGCTTTCTTT. This sequence encodes CASSFGTGLEAFF. The rearrangement joins TRBV7-2 to TRBJ1-1; TRBD1 aligns across 9 bases. The CDR3 covers 13 residues. Germline CDR1 and CDR2: SGHTA and FQGNSA. With 3 bases clipped from V and 7 bases from J, the junction kept 3 bases outside the gene matches.

This clone was seen only a few times. The J gene is TRBJ1-5, the V gene TRBV5-1; D is possibly TRBD1 (6 bases). The germline gives CDR1 SGHRS, CDR2 YFSETQ. Trimming pared 0 bases from V and 2 bases from J, leaving 12 bases between. The CDR3 is 16 amino acids. CDR3 sequence reads: CASSLEGVSGNQPQHF. As DNA, the CDR3 is TGCGCCAGCAGCTTGGAGGGGGTGAGCGGCAATCAGCCCCAGCATTTT. Using reference TRBV5-1 and TRBJ1-5 for the parts outside the CDR3, the full variable domain is KAGVTQTPRYLIKTRGQQVTLSCSPISGHRSVSWYQQTPGQGLQFLFEYFSETQRNKGNFPGRFSGRQFSNSRSEMNVSTLELGDSALYLCASSLEGVSGNQPQHFGDGTRLSIL.

The chain couples TRBV10-1 to TRBJ2-3; 7 bases line up with TRBD1. Germline V lookup: CDR1 WNHNN, CDR2 SYGVQD (reference sequence). With 8 bases clipped from V and 0 bases from J, the junction kept 5 bases outside the gene matches. The CDR3 is made up of 14 amino acids. CDR3 in DNA: TGCGCCAGCCTTAAACAGGGGAGCACAGATACGCAGTATTTT. Translation: CASLKQGSTDTQYF.

V usage is TRBV18 and J usage is TRBJ1-3, with 7 nucleotides matching TRBD1. This CDR3 region has 16 residues. With 4 bases clipped from V and 0 bases from J, the junction kept 6 bases outside the gene matches. Germline-derived CDR1 and CDR2 are KGHSH and LQKENI. CDR3 coding DNA: TGTGCCAGCTCACGGGGACAGCTCGACTCTGGAAACACCATATATTTT. Encoded protein: CASSRGQLDSGNTIYF.

The chain employs TRBV27 and TRBJ2-3; perhaps TRBD2 as D (5 bases). Germline values: CDR1 MNHEY, CDR2 SMNVEV (reference sequence). The CDR3 spans 17 residues. Between the trimmed V and J ends, which lost 2 bases and 1 base, there was a span of 16 bases. CDR3 DNA: TGTGCCAGCAGTTTAATTGGGGTAGGGAGCGGCACAGATACGCAGTATTTT. It yields the protein CASSLIGVGSGTDTQYF.

CDR3 DNA: TGTGCCAGCAGTTACTCGTGGCTAGCGGGAGAGTACGAGCAGTACTTC. It is translated as CASSYSWLAGEYEQYF. The gene calls are TRBV6-2 or TRBV6-3 and TRBJ2-7; 10 bases align to TRBD2. Germline values: CDR1 MNHEY, CDR2 SVGEGT. The CDR3 is 16 amino acids. With V trimmed by 0 bases and J by 4 bases, 6 bases remained unmatched.

This clone was observed a handful of times. V usage is TRBV6-4 and J usage is TRBJ1-5; D uncertain. Between the trimmed V and J ends, which lost 2 bases and 9 bases, there was a span of 11 bases. The CDR3 runs 13 residues. CDR1 MRHNA and CDR2 SNTAGT come from the germline V gene. CDR3 sequence: CASSDGIDRPQHF. DNA of the CDR3: TGTGCCAGCAGTGACGGCATTGATCGGCCCCAGCATTTT.

The chain carries TRBV28 and TRBJ2-3; maybe TRBD2 (5 bases). CDR1 is MDHEN, CDR2 SYDVKM, per germline. The germline V and J ends were trimmed by 5 bases and 10 bases, with 22 bases remaining between them. The CDR3 is made up of 15 amino acids. The CDR3 DNA sequence: TGTGCCAGCAGTCCCTCAGGAGGAGCCGCATGGGCGCAGTATTTT. It yields the protein CASSPSGGAAWAQYF.

The chain links TRBV7-2 to TRBJ2-1; TRBD1 might be the D (5 bases). Germline V gene data show CDR1 as SGHTA and CDR2 as FQGNSA. Trimming pared 0 bases from V and 5 bases from J, leaving 14 bases between. The length of the CDR3 is 16 residues. CDR3 residues: CASSLAMRQPNNEQFF. CDR3 bases: TGTGCCAGCAGCTTAGCGATGCGACAGCCCAACAATGAGCAGTTCTTC.

The chain couples TRBV3-1 (or the pseudogene TRBV3-2) to TRBJ1-2, with a possible D match to TRBD1 (5 bases). The V gene lost 1 base and the J gene lost 6 bases, with 9 bases spanning the gap. This CDR3 has 13 amino acids. CDR1 LGHDT and CDR2 YNNKEL come from the germline V gene (reference sequence). In DNA form, the CDR3 reads TGTGCCAGCAGCCAAGCGGGGGGAGATGGCTACACCTTC. Translating it yields CASSQAGGDGYTF.

The rearrangement uses TRBV18 and TRBJ2-1; possibly TRBD2 for D (6 bases). Germline V lookup: CDR1 KGHSH, CDR2 LQKENI. The V end was cut by 3 bases, the J end by 5 bases, with 8 bases between. The CDR3 has 13 residues. CDR3 sequence: CASSPQRDNEQFF. The CDR3, as DNA: TGTGCCAGCTCACCCCAGCGGGACAATGAGCAGTTCTTC.

In DNA form, the CDR3 reads TGTGCCAGCAGCCCAACCGGGACAGGGGCTACAGATACGCAGTATTTT. Amino acid sequence: CASSPTGTGATDTQYF. The genes are TRBV7-2 and TRBJ2-3, with TRBD1 identical over 10 bases. Trimming at V came to 5 bases and at J to 3 bases, leaving 8 bases not matched to a gene. The germline V gene has CDR1 SGHTA and CDR2 FQGNSA. The CDR3 has 16 residues. Full variable domain (rest looked up from reference TRBV7-2 and TRBJ2-3): GAGVSQSPSNKVTEKGKDVELRCDPISGHTALYWYRQSLGQGLEFLIYFQGNSAPDKSGLPSDRFSAERTGGSVSTLTIQRTQQEDSAVYLCASSPTGTGATDTQYFGPGTRLTVL.

This clone was found a few times. This CDR3 is CASSFEGANNQPQHF. Here the CDR3 DNA reads TGCGCCAGCAGCTTTGAGGGGGCCAACAATCAGCCCCAGCATTTT. The genes are TRBV5-1 and TRBJ1-5; 7 bases map to TRBD1. V shed 2 bases and J 3 bases; nucleotides not matched to a gene: 5. The CDR3 runs 15 residues. CDR1 is SGHRS, CDR2 YFSETQ, per germline.

This clone appeared once. The chain couples TRBV3-1 (or the pseudogene TRBV3-2) to TRBJ2-4, with 7 bases matching TRBD1. Germline values: CDR1 LGHDT, CDR2 YNNKEL (reference sequence). V was clipped by 6 bases and J by 3 bases; unmatched bases: 8. This CDR3 contains 15 residues. In DNA, the CDR3 is TGTGCCAGCAGTAAAAGGGACAGTTTCAAAAACATTCAGTACTTC. This gives the protein CASSKRDSFKNIQYF.

The V and J genes are TRBV28 and TRBJ2-2, with D perhaps matching TRBD1 (6 bases). The V gene lost 6 bases and the J gene lost 1 base, with 9 bases spanning the gap. Germline CDR1 is MDHEN and CDR2 is SYDVKM. CDR3 length equals 14 residues. The CDR3 is CASSLQGNTGELFF. The CDR3 DNA follows: TGTGCCAGCAGCCTACAGGGGAACACCGGGGAGCTGTTTTTT.

The chain links TRBV7-9 to TRBJ2-7, with TRBD2 matching over 7 bases. The CDR3 extends over 18 amino acids. From germline, CDR1 is SEHNR and CDR2 FQNEAQ (reference sequence). The ends lost 3 bases at V and 1 base at J; junction bases unmatched: 15. CDR3 sequence: CASSLAGASGFKSYEQYF. CDR3 bases: TGTGCCAGCAGCTTGGCCGGGGCTAGCGGTTTCAAGTCCTACGAGCAGTACTTC.

V usage is TRBV4-1 and J usage is TRBJ1-5; D is possibly TRBD1 (6 bases). Trimming took 1 base from V and 10 from J, leaving 17 bases between them. The length of the CDR3 is 15 residues. The V gene's germline CDR1 is MGHRA and CDR2 YSYEKL. The CDR3 region has the DNA TGCGCCAGCAGCCAAGTCCCACAGGGTAAGTTCCCCCAGCATTTT. Translated: CASSQVPQGKFPQHF.

This clone was recorded once. The chain is built from TRBV6-4 and TRBJ1-5, with 10 bases aligning to TRBD1. Germline V gene data show CDR1 as MRHNA and CDR2 as SNTAGT. V gave up 2 bases and J gave up 8 bases; unmatched junction bases: 6. The CDR3 is made up of 15 amino acids. This CDR3 is CASSDPGQGKKPQHF. In nucleotides, the CDR3 is TGTGCCAGCAGTGACCCGGGACAGGGGAAAAAGCCCCAGCATTTT.

This clone was counted only a few times. V and J are TRBV18 and TRBJ1-1; 7 bases fit TRBD1. J gave up 3 bases and V 0 bases, and 4 bases lay outside the gene matches. Germline values: CDR1 KGHSH, CDR2 LQKENI. The CDR3 length is 15 residues. The CDR3 reads CASSPPTGLYTEAFF. The DNA for the CDR3 is TGTGCCAGCTCACCACCGACAGGGCTGTACACTGAAGCTTTCTTT.

The chain is built from TRBV11-2 and TRBJ2-1, with 7 bases lining up with TRBD1. The CDR3 length is 16 residues. CDR1 and CDR2 (germline): SGHAT, FQNNGV. Trimming removed 0 bases from V and 2 bases from J; junction bases left unmatched: 4. As DNA, the CDR3 is TGTGCCAGCAGCTTAGACGGGGACAGAGCCTACAATGAGCAGTTCTTC. Its translation: CASSLDGDRAYNEQFF.

As DNA, the CDR3 is TGTGCCAGCTCACCGATAGCAGGGAATTCACCCCTCCACTTT. It specifies CASSPIAGNSPLHF. The chain carries TRBV18 and TRBJ1-6; a possible D gene is TRBD1 (5 bases). Trimming shortened V by 3 bases and J by 7 bases, and 10 bases separated the two germline ends. Germline V gene lookup returns CDR1 KGHSH and CDR2 LQKENI. The CDR3 extends over 14 amino acids.

The table lists this clone with a count of one. The rearrangement uses TRBV15 and TRBJ2-3; 7 bases line up with TRBD1. Per germline, CDR1 LNHNV and CDR2 YYDKDF (reference sequence). The V segment lost 3 bases and the J segment 1 base; nucleotides outside the gene matches: 28. The CDR3 has 23 residues. The CDR3 spells CATSRDTYFIGTDADHGTDTQYF. The CDR3 DNA sequence: TGTGCCACCAGCAGGGATACATATTTCATAGGGACAGACGCCGACCACGGCACAGATACGCAGTATTTT.

The V call is TRBV7-9, the J call TRBJ2-6, with 7 nucleotides matching TRBD2. The germline V gene has CDR1 SEHNR and CDR2 FQNEAQ (reference sequence). V shed 7 bases, J shed 0 bases, and the junction held 6 bases outside the gene matches. The CDR3 is 16 amino acids. The CDR3, as DNA: TGTGCCAGCACCTCTAGCGGAAGCTCTGGGGCCAACGTCCTGACTTTC. This gives the protein CASTSSGSSGANVLTF. Full variable domain (missing parts from reference TRBV7-9 and TRBJ2-6): DTGVSQNPRHKITKRGQNVTFRCDPISEHNRLYWYRQTLGQGPEFLTYFQNEAQLEKSRLLSDRFSAERPKGSFSTLEIQRTEQGDSAMYLCASTSSGSSGANVLTFGAGSRLTVL.

This chain uses TRBV3-1 (or the pseudogene TRBV3-2) with TRBJ1-1, with TRBD1 matching 9 bases. Per germline, CDR1 LGHDT and CDR2 YNNKEL (reference sequence). The junction had 8 bases not matched to a gene; V was cut back by 4 bases and J by 2 bases. The CDR3 is 16 residues long. The CDR3 sequence is CASSPRWDRANTEAFF. For the CDR3, the DNA is TGTGCCAGCAGCCCGCGATGGGACAGGGCAAACACTGAAGCTTTCTTT.

This clone was detected only a few times. The V and J genes are TRBV7-3 and TRBJ2-2, with TRBD2 as a possible D gene (5 bases). The germline V and J ends were trimmed by 6 bases and 6 bases, with 11 bases remaining between them. The CDR3 loop spans 13 amino acids. CDR1 SGHTA and CDR2 FQGTGA come from the germline V gene. DNA for the CDR3: TGTGCCAGCAGTTACAGCGGTCCCGGGGAGCTGTTTTTT. Translated, it gives CASSYSGPGELFF.

This clone was recorded only once. The chain is built from TRBV9 and TRBJ2-7; possibly TRBD2 for D (5 bases). CDR1 and CDR2 (germline): SGDLS, YYNGEE. The CDR3 length is 15 residues. Trimming took 0 bases from V and 2 from J, leaving 12 bases between them. The CDR3 bases are TGTGCCAGCAGCGTAGAAGGGAGCGAGACCTACGAGCAGTACTTC. Translating it yields CASSVEGSETYEQYF.

The chain uses TRBV6-5 and TRBJ2-5; 13 bases line up with TRBD2. V dropped 5 bases and J dropped 5; count of bases not matched to a gene: 5. Germline CDR1 is MNHEY and CDR2 is SVGAGI. This CDR3 has 15 residues. The CDR3 loop is CASSLLAGGPETQYF. The CDR3 bases are TGTGCCAGCAGTCTACTAGCGGGAGGGCCGGAGACCCAGTACTTC.

As to this clone: Other DNA variants within this sample encode the same CDR3. The rearrangement links TRBV28 to TRBJ1-2; a weak D match, TRBD1 (6 bases). The CDR3 runs 14 residues. Trimming removed 3 bases at V and 2 bases at J, with 10 bases between. The V gene's germline CDR1 is MDHEN and CDR2 SYDVKM. The CDR3 coding sequence is TGTGCCAGCAGTTTTTTGGACAGAAACTATGGCTACACCTTC. It codes for CASSFLDRNYGYTF.